Shown below are 3 T cell receptor beta chains from a single sample sequenced in a study of HIV-infected patients and healthy controls. No cell fractionation was done, so the repertoire covers all unsorted peripheral blood T cells. Alpha and beta constant-region primers primed reverse transcription of approximately 500 ng RNA. Alpha and beta chain libraries were made separately by chain-specific third strand synthesis with multiplexing indices. TCRdb re-analysed the 5' RACE reads in MiXCR, keeping a single row per CDR3 protein. The table includes about 12,000 distinct CDR3 sequences, just over 5% detected once. Sequenced: blood. All receptors derive from an adult in good health.

This clonotype was picked up many times. This chain joins TRBV2 and TRBJ1-5; D is undetermined. The length of the CDR3 is 12 residues. V shed 7 bases and J shed 3 bases, with 7 bases lying between them. Germline lookup yields CDR1 SNHLY and CDR2 FYNNEI. CDR3 residues: CASNRINQPQHF. CDR3 DNA sequence: TGTGCCAGCAACCGGATCAATCAGCCCCAGCATTTT.

This clonotype was counted ten times or more. This chain joins TRBV2 and TRBJ1-1; D unresolved. The CDR3 runs to 13 residues. V was clipped by 0 bases and J by 3 bases, with 5 bases between them. Germline values: CDR1 SNHLY, CDR2 FYNNEI. The chain's CDR3 is CASSEAWDTEAFF. CDR3 DNA: TGTGCCAGCAGTGAAGCTTGGGACACTGAAGCTTTCTTT.

This clonotype has a handful of counts. J is TRBJ2-7 and V is TRBV11-2, with D perhaps TRBD2 (7 bases). Germline V gene sequence: CDR1 SGHAT, CDR2 FQNNGV. Deletions cut 5 bases from V and 3 bases from J, with 17 bases between. This CDR3 is built from 15 residues. The CDR3 here is CASSPLRGAVYEQYF. The CDR3 coding sequence is TGTGCCAGCAGCCCCCTTCGGGGGGCGGTCTACGAGCAGTACTTC.